The rows below give T cell receptor beta chains drawn from one sample of a study of CD8+ T cells in alopecia areata. The assay was immunoSEQ multiplex PCR, and TCRdb's table has in-frame clones only and misses some. This sample has approximately 89,000 clones, with 35% to 45% found just once. The sequenced material came from CD4+ T cells sorted from blood. The receptors shown here come from a human donor with alopecia areata. CDR3s include the opening cysteine and the closing phenylalanine or tryptophan. D genes are given only for firm matches. A row's size may be missing; if present it is once, few, many or a size class.

V	size	J	D	DNA	CDR3
TRBV7-9	few	TRBJ2-3	.	TGTGCCAGCAGCCCGGCCACTAGCTACACAGATACGCAGTATTTT	CASSPATSYTDTQYF
TRBV28	.	TRBJ1-2	TRBD1	TGTGCCAGCAATCGGGACAGTGCTAACTATGGCTACACCTTC	CASNRDSANYGYTF
TRBV11-2	.	TRBJ2-1	.	TGTGCCAGCAGCCTCTCGCCCAGCTCCTACAATGAGCAGTTCTTC	CASSLSPSSYNEQFF
TRBV29-1	few	TRBJ1-2	.	TGCAGCGTTTCAGAGGGCCCAAACTATGGCTACACCTTC	CSVSEGPNYGYTF
TRBV5-6	.	TRBJ1-5	TRBD1	TGTGCCAGCAGCTTGGGGACAGGGGGCGCGAGGCAGCCCCAGCATTTT	CASSLGTGGARQPQHF
TRBV5-1	.	TRBJ2-7	.	TGCGCCAGCAGCTTGGAACCAGGTCCTACCTACGAGCAGTACTTC	CASSLEPGPTYEQYF
TRBV7-2	few	TRBJ2-5	TRBD2	TGTGCCAGCAGCTTATCCCCTAGCGGGGGGTATGAGACCCAGTACTTC	CASSLSPSGGYETQYF
TRBV4-3	.	TRBJ2-1	.	TGCGCCAGCAGCCCGCGCAGGGAGCAGTTCTTC	CASSPRREQFF
TRBV4-1	.	TRBJ2-7	.	TGCGCCAGCAGCCAAGGAGCCGCGGGCTATTCCTACGAGCAGTACTTC	CASSQGAAGYSYEQYF
TRBV14	few	TRBJ2-5	TRBD2	TGTGCCAGCAGCCCTTGGACTAGAGGGACCCAGTACTTC	CASSPWTRGTQYF
TRBV30	.	TRBJ2-1	.	TGTGCCTGGACCTGGACCGGGACCCATGAGCAGTTCTTC	CAWTWTGTHEQFF
TRBV4-2	.	TRBJ1-1	.	TGTGCCAGCAACCAAGATCAAAGGGCCGAAGCTGAAGCTTTCTTT	CASNQDQRAEAEAFF
TRBV29-1	.	TRBJ2-1	.	TGCAGCGTTGAAAAAGGAGGACAGAGCTCCTACAATGAGCAGTTCTTC	CSVEKGGQSSYNEQFF
TRBV29-1	few	TRBJ1-1	.	TGCAGCGTTGTAGGGCAGTGGAACACTGAAGCTTTCTTT	CSVVGQWNTEAFF
TRBV2	.	TRBJ2-7	.	TGTGCCAGCAGTGATTCTCCCCTAACAGGGTTCAACGAGCAGTACTTC	CASSDSPLTGFNEQYF
TRBV30	.	TRBJ2-3	.	TGTGCTTGGGCCCTCTCCACCACAGATACGCAGTATTTT	CAWALSTTDTQYF
TRBV2	.	TRBJ2-1	TRBD1	TGTGCCAGCAGTACCTGGACAGGTAATGAGCAGTTCTTC	CASSTWTGNEQFF
TRBV29-1	few	TRBJ2-6	.	TGCAGCGTGATAGCCGCAGGATGGTCTGGGGCCAACGTCCTGACTTTC	CSVIAAGWSGANVLTF
TRBV30	.	TRBJ1-2	.	TGTGCCTGGAGTGTAGGGGGAGCTGGCTACACCTTC	CAWSVGGAGYTF
TRBV7-2	many	TRBJ2-7	.	TGTGCCAGCAGCTTAGGGAACGGACCCTACGAGCAGTACTTC	CASSLGNGPYEQYF
TRBV29-1	.	TRBJ1-2	.	TGCAGCGTTGATACGGCAGGCACGGTGGACTATGGCTACACCTTC	CSVDTAGTVDYGYTF
TRBV7-6	medium-sized	TRBJ2-3	TRBD2	TGTGCCAGCAGCCACCGACTAGCGGGGGGGGCAGATACGCAGTATTTT	CASSHRLAGGADTQYF
TRBV18	few	TRBJ2-2	.	TGTGCCAGCTCACCGGAGGGATCGAACACCGGGGAGCTGTTTTTT	CASSPEGSNTGELFF
TRBV29-1	few	TRBJ2-1	TRBD1	TGCAGCGTTGAAGATTGGACAGGGGAGCAGTTCTTC	CSVEDWTGEQFF
TRBV4-3	.	TRBJ2-7	.	TGCGCCAGCAGACTCGACAGGAAATCCTACGAGCAGTACTTC	CASRLDRKSYEQYF
TRBV10-3	.	TRBJ2-1	.	TGTGCCATCAGTGACGACGGTGAGCAGTTCTTC	CAISDDGEQFF
TRBV2	once	TRBJ2-5	TRBD2	TGTGCCAGCAGCATCTCTAGCGGAAAAGAGACCCAGTACTTC	CASSISSGKETQYF
TRBV11-2	.	TRBJ2-5	TRBD1	TGTGCCAGCAGGACGACAGGGTCAGAGACCCAGTACTTC	CASRTTGSETQYF
TRBV5-1	.	TRBJ2-2	.	TGCGCCAGCAGCTTGGTGCAGGGAGGCACCGGGGAGCTGTTTTTT	CASSLVQGGTGELFF
TRBV28	.	TRBJ2-5	.	TGTGCCAGCAGTTTATCCCGGTTTGGGACCCAGTACTTC	CASSLSRFGTQYF
TRBV7-2	.	TRBJ1-2	.	TGTGCCAGCAGCCCACCCCGGGGGGGACATGGCTACACCTTC	CASSPPRGGHGYTF
TRBV2	.	TRBJ1-5	TRBD1	TGTGCCAGCGGAGGACAGGGGGGAAATCAGCCCCAGCATTTT	CASGGQGGNQPQHF
TRBV30	once	TRBJ1-5	.	TGTGCCTGGAGTGGAGGGGGGGTTCAGCCCCAGCATTTT	CAWSGGGVQPQHF
TRBV29-1	few	TRBJ2-1	.	TGCAGCGCACAGGGCGTAGGCCCCCATGAGCAGTTCTTC	CSAQGVGPHEQFF
TRBV28	.	TRBJ2-3	TRBD2	TGTGCCAGCATGCTAGCGGGGTGGATAAACACAGATACGCAGTATTTT	CASMLAGWINTDTQYF
TRBV28	few	TRBJ2-6	.	TGTGCCAGCCAAGGGGGATTGGTCTCTGGGGCCAACGTCCTGACTTTC	CASQGGLVSGANVLTF
TRBV5-4	.	TRBJ1-1	.	TGTGCCAGCAGCCCAACCCAGAACACTGAAGCTTTCTTT	CASSPTQNTEAFF
TRBV2	.	TRBJ2-1	.	TGTGCCAGCAGTGAGTTTCTCGGGGCTGGGAATGAGCAGTTCTTC	CASSEFLGAGNEQFF
TRBV5-4	.	TRBJ2-1	.	TGTGCCAGCAGCCGGACGCCTTACAATGAGCAGTTCTTC	CASSRTPYNEQFF
TRBV5-1	.	TRBJ1-5	.	TGCGCCAGCAGCTTGGAGGCGGCAGGGCAGCCCCAGCATTTT	CASSLEAAGQPQHF
TRBV5-1	.	TRBJ1-1	TRBD1	TGCGCCAGCAGCTCAGGGGGCGGAGGCACTGAAGCTTTCTTT	CASSSGGGGTEAFF
TRBV29-1	.	TRBJ1-1	.	TGCAGCGCCTCTCGGGTGAACACTGAAGCTTTCTTT	CSASRVNTEAFF